This is a list of T cell receptor beta chains from one sample in a study of cytomegalovirus exposure and HLA in healthy donors. The data were produced by immunoSEQ multiplex PCR, yet TCRdb's version contains in-frame clones alone and is incomplete. The data contain 150,000 to 200,000 clones, 75% to 85% of them seen just once; the ten biggest clones take up 0.5% to 0.8%. The sample consisted of PBMCs. The source of these receptors is a boy aged 5 to 17 in good health and CMV-seronegative. CDR3s include the opening cysteine and the closing phenylalanine or tryptophan. A D gene is named only where the DNA matches it firmly. Not every row has a clone size; where given, it reads once, few, many or a size class.

size,V,D,J,CDR3,DNA
-,TRBV7-2,TRBD1,TRBJ2-5,CASSLEEAGQGKETQYF,TGTGCCAGCAGCTTAGAAGAGGCGGGACAGGGTAAAGAGACCCAGTACTTC
-,TRBV10-3,TRBD1,TRBJ1-1,CAISTGGVKTEAFF,TGTGCCATCAGCACAGGGGGCGTGAAAACTGAAGCTTTCTTT
-,TRBV29-1,-,TRBJ2-7,CSVGGSYEQYF,TGCAGCGTTGGAGGTTCCTACGAGCAGTACTTC
-,TRBV6-5,-,TRBJ2-5,CASSPGAFGETQYF,TGTGCCAGCAGCCCAGGGGCGTTTGGAGAGACCCAGTACTTC
once,TRBV15,TRBD1,TRBJ1-1,CATSIIKGARLNNTEAFF,TGTGCCACCAGCATAATTAAGGGGGCGCGATTGAATAACACTGAAGCTTTCTTT
-,TRBV11-2,-,TRBJ1-1,CATVRGTEAFF,TGTGCCACCGTCCGGGGTACTGAAGCTTTCTTT
-,TRBV5-1,TRBD1,TRBJ2-5,CASRQRYRDRGKETQYF,TGCGCCAGCAGGCAAAGGTACCGGGACAGGGGGAAAGAGACCCAGTACTTC
-,TRBV5-4,TRBD2,TRBJ2-5,CASSSEFSGEGTKTQYF,TGTGCCAGCAGCTCGGAGTTTAGCGGGGAGGGTACAAAGACCCAGTACTTC
-,TRBV7-9,TRBD1,TRBJ2-7,CASSDWGDRGKYF,TGTGCCAGCAGCGACTGGGGGGACAGGGGGAAGTACTTC
-,TRBV5-6,TRBD1,TRBJ2-5,CASSFGTGGMVEQYF,TGTGCCAGCAGCTTCGGGACAGGGGGTATGGTTGAGCAGTACTTC
-,TRBV25-1,-,TRBJ2-1,CASSGKWGVNYNEQFF,TGTGCCAGCAGTGGTAAGTGGGGGGTGAACTACAATGAGCAGTTCTTC
-,TRBV19,TRBD1,TRBJ1-1,CASSPQSTGVVAFF,TGTGCCAGTAGTCCGCAGTCCACAGGGGTGGTGGCTTTCTTT
few,TRBV9,-,TRBJ2-5,CASSPGGIQETQYF,TGTGCCAGCAGCCCTGGGGGGATCCAAGAGACCCAGTACTTC
-,TRBV10-3,TRBD1,TRBJ1-1,CAISHPGQRNTEAFF,TGTGCCATCAGTCACCCGGGACAGAGGAACACTGAAGCTTTCTTT
-,TRBV6-1,TRBD1,TRBJ2-7,CASSDGTDIYEQYF,TGTGCCAGCAGTGACGGGACAGATATTTACGAGCAGTACTTC
-,TRBV9,-,TRBJ2-1,CASSLGGLAGEQFF,TGTGCCAGCAGCCTAGGAGGTCTAGCAGGCGAGCAGTTCTTC
-,TRBV4-1,TRBD1,TRBJ1-1,CASSQDRSPGGRSTEAFF,TGCGCCAGCAGCCAAGATCGCTCCCCAGGGGGCCGGAGCACTGAAGCTTTCTTT
-,TRBV10-3,TRBD2,TRBJ2-1,CAISESIWTSGSNEQFF,TGTGCCATCAGTGAGTCGATTTGGACTAGCGGGAGTAATGAGCAGTTCTTC
few,TRBV7-3,-,TRBJ1-1,CASSLRAEGGSTEAFF,TGTGCCAGCAGCTTAAGGGCGGAAGGGGGTAGTACTGAAGCTTTCTTT
once,TRBV6-1,-,TRBJ1-5,CASSEQSNQPQHF,TGTGCCAGCAGTGAACAGAGCAATCAGCCCCAGCATTTT
-,TRBV5-1,-,TRBJ1-2,CASSPRGGGGYGYTF,TGCGCCAGCAGCCCTCGGGGGGGCGGGGGCTATGGCTACACCTTC
-,TRBV6-5,TRBD1,TRBJ1-6,CASSAGTGSSPLHF,TGTGCCAGCAGTGCCGGGACAGGTTCTTCACCCCTCCACTTT
-,TRBV15,TRBD1,TRBJ1-1,CATSIGGRRVEAFF,TGTGCCACCAGCATAGGGGGCCGGCGGGTTGAAGCTTTCTTT
-,TRBV11-2,TRBD2,TRBJ2-1,CASSPGLAYNEQFF,TGTGCCAGCAGCCCGGGACTAGCCTACAATGAGCAGTTCTTC
-,TRBV6-5,-,TRBJ2-7,CASSYSRDNAIYEQYF,TGTGCCAGCAGTTACTCGAGGGACAACGCCATCTACGAGCAGTACTTC
-,TRBV19,-,TRBJ1-1,CASSKGITEAFF,TGTGCCAGTAGTAAGGGGATCACTGAAGCTTTCTTT
-,TRBV6-5,-,TRBJ2-1,CASSEAGAYNEQFF,TGTGCCAGCAGTGAGGCGGGTGCGTACAATGAGCAGTTCTTC
-,TRBV30,TRBD1,TRBJ1-1,CAWLRQGEAFF,TGTGCCTGGCTGAGACAGGGTGAAGCTTTCTTT
once,TRBV19,TRBD1,TRBJ2-1,CASSGQGGNEQFF,TGTGCCAGTAGTGGACAGGGGGGCAATGAGCAGTTCTTC
-,TRBV18,TRBD1,TRBJ1-1,CASSRRDRNTEAFF,TGTGCCAGCTCGCGGCGGGACAGGAACACTGAAGCTTTCTTT
-,TRBV6-1,-,TRBJ2-7,CASSEGAAVYEQYF,TGTGCCAGCAGTGAAGGGGCAGCAGTCTACGAGCAGTACTTC
-,TRBV4-1,TRBD1,TRBJ1-2,CASSHGTGGLDYGYTF,TGCGCCAGCAGCCATGGGACAGGGGGCTTGGACTATGGCTACACCTTC
-,TRBV15,-,TRBJ2-2,CATSRDITGELFF,TGTGCCACCAGCAGAGATATAACCGGGGAGCTGTTTTTT
once,TRBV6-5,-,TRBJ1-2,CASSYSLTANYGYTF,TGTGCCAGCAGTTACTCATTGACAGCGAACTATGGCTACACCTTC
-,TRBV11-3,TRBD1,TRBJ2-2,CASSLWRDRGTGELFF,TGTGCCAGCAGCTTATGGCGGGACAGGGGGACCGGGGAGCTGTTTTTT
few,TRBV10-2,TRBD2,TRBJ2-1,CASARVAGGPNEQFF,TGCGCCAGCGCCAGGGTAGCGGGGGGTCCAAATGAGCAGTTCTTC
once,TRBV7-9,-,TRBJ1-1,CASSPTDSLNTEAFF,TGTGCCAGCAGCCCCACGGACAGCTTGAACACTGAAGCTTTCTTT
-,TRBV4-1,TRBD1,TRBJ2-1,CASRSSQGAPGNEQFF,TGCGCCAGCAGATCTTCTCAGGGGGCCCCGGGCAATGAGCAGTTCTTC
-,TRBV5-8,-,TRBJ2-7,CASSMRLYEQYF,TGTGCCAGCAGCATGCGTCTCTACGAGCAGTACTTC
-,TRBV4-1,TRBD1,TRBJ1-3,CASSQGQLSGNTIYF,TGCGCCAGCAGTCAGGGACAGCTCTCTGGAAACACCATATATTTT
-,TRBV7-8,-,TRBJ1-2,CASSLYAGAGGYTF,TGTGCCAGCAGCTTATATGCGGGGGCAGGTGGCTACACCTTC
-,TRBV6-5,-,TRBJ2-7,CASGQYSYEQYF,TGTGCCAGCGGTCAGTACTCCTACGAGCAGTACTTC
-,TRBV4-1,-,TRBJ1-2,CASSQVIQGPNYGYTF,TGCGCCAGCAGCCAGGTTATACAGGGCCCTAACTATGGCTACACCTTC
-,TRBV5-4,-,TRBJ2-1,CASSLLREQFF,TGTGCCAGCAGCTTGCTGAGGGAGCAGTTCTTC
-,TRBV5-1,-,TRBJ2-3,CASSSEDRNTDTQYF,TGCGCCAGCAGCTCCGAGGACAGAAACACAGATACGCAGTATTTT
few,TRBV11-3,TRBD1,TRBJ1-1,CASSLGDGQGNTEAFF,TGTGCCAGCAGCTTAGGTGATGGACAGGGGAACACTGAAGCTTTCTTT
-,TRBV11-2,-,TRBJ1-2,CASSLDSLYGYTF,TGTGCCAGCAGCTTAGATAGCCTCTATGGCTACACCTTC
few,TRBV25-1,-,TRBJ2-7,CASSDPGSYEQYF,TGTGCCAGCAGTGATCCCGGCTCCTACGAGCAGTACTTC
-,TRBV19,-,TRBJ1-2,CASSMAGAYGYTF,TGTGCCAGTAGTATGGCAGGGGCCTATGGCTACACCTTC
-,TRBV7-7,TRBD1,TRBJ2-1,CASSFSPGQGSNEQFF,TGTGCTAGCAGCTTTTCGCCGGGACAGGGGTCTAATGAGCAGTTCTTC
-,TRBV7-6,TRBD2,TRBJ2-1,CASSLAGGPGNEQFF,TGTGCCAGCAGCCTAGCGGGGGGGCCGGGCAATGAGCAGTTCTTC
-,TRBV7-2,TRBD1,TRBJ2-4,CASSPRGQGVTKNIQYF,TGTGCCAGCAGCCCACGCGGACAGGGAGTAACCAAAAACATTCAGTACTTC
few,TRBV6-1,-,TRBJ2-2,CASKPPRESGELFF,TGTGCCAGCAAACCCCCTCGGGAATCCGGGGAGCTGTTTTTT